This TCR beta chain was captured by sequencing in a study of T cell repertoires in cytomegalovirus infection. TCRdb processed the reads anew with MiXCR; each CDR3 protein has one entry. Of more than 250,000 distinct CDR3 sequences in the sample, approximately 25% were seen once. A few counts support this clonotype. Its matching antigen is unknown. Germline V gene lookup returns CDR1 LNHDA and CDR2 SQIVND (reference sequence). The CDR3 length is 12 residues. Trimming cost V 10 bases and J 3 bases; bases outside gene matches: 0. V usage is TRBV19 and J usage is TRBJ2-3; TRBD2 aligns across 11 bases. The TCR comes from a human donor in good health (CMV status not recorded). Some clones in this sample may be carry-over from other donors' samples. The material was cultured PBMCs, obtained from culture after CMV antigen stimulation. CDR3 nucleotide sequence: TGTGCCACTAGCGGGAGGACAGATACGCAGTATTTT. Protein product: CATSGRTDTQYF.